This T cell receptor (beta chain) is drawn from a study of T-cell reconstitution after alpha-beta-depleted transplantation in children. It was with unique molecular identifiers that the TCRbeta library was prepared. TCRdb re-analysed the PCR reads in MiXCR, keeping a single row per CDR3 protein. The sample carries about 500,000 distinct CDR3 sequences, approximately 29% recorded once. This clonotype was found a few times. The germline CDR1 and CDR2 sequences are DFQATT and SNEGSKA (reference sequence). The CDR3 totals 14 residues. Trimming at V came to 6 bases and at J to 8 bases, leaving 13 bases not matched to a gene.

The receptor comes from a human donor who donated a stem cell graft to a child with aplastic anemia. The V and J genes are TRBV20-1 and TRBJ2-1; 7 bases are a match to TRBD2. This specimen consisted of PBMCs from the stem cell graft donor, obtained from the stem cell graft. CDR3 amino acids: CSADNAYRGDEQFF. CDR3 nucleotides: TGCAGTGCCGACAATGCCTACCGGGGGGATGAGCAGTTCTTC.